The rows below give T cell receptor beta chains drawn from one sample of a study of CD8 T cell repertoires and HIV-1 epitope variants. These TCRs are of unknown antigen specificity. The assay was immunoSEQ multiplex PCR, and TCRdb's table has in-frame clones only and misses some. Of under 6,500 clones listed, under 70% were seen once; the top ten hold around 43%. The source material was cultured CD8+ T cells derived from PBMCs. These receptors all come from a male donor with HIV. The CDR3 runs from the conserved cysteine through the conserved F or W. D genes are given only for firm matches. Clone size, where shown, is once, few, many, or a class for clones that have expanded.

D gene,V gene,clone size,J gene,CDR3 DNA,CDR3 protein
-,TRBV7-9,few,TRBJ2-7,TGTGCCAGCAGCTTAGATGGCGGGAAAATGCAAGAGCAGTACTTC,CASSLDGGKMQEQYF
TRBD1,TRBV10-1,-,TRBJ2-1,TGCGCCAGCATTCTACTGGACAGGACCTTTTCCTACAATGAGCAGTTCTTC,CASILLDRTFSYNEQFF
TRBD1,TRBV4-1,few,TRBJ1-6,TGCGCCAGCAGCCAACTAGGACAGGGGAATTCACCCCTCCACTTT,CASSQLGQGNSPLHF
-,TRBV9,-,TRBJ1-3,TGTGCCAGCAGCGGCAGGGGTTCTGGAAACACCATATATTTT,CASSGRGSGNTIYF
-,TRBV2,-,TRBJ2-1,TGTGCCAGCAAAGAGGGGCACCCTTGGGGCGGTGAGCAGTTCTTC,CASKEGHPWGGEQFF
TRBD2,TRBV28,-,TRBJ2-1,TGTGCCAGCACCACCGGGACTAGCATGGGCAATGAGCAGTTCTTC,CASTTGTSMGNEQFF
-,TRBV4-2,-,TRBJ1-1,TGTGCCAGCAGCTTGAATCAGGGCGGGACGACTGAAGCTTTCTTT,CASSLNQGGTTEAFF
-,TRBV7-9,-,TRBJ1-2,TGTGCCAGCAGCCCTGACAGCAACTATGGCTACACCTTC,CASSPDSNYGYTF
-,TRBV5-4,-,TRBJ2-5,TGTGCCAGCAGCACCCCAGGGGGGCGTTTCGAGACCCAGTACTTC,CASSTPGGRFETQYF
TRBD2,TRBV28,-,TRBJ2-1,TGTGCCAGCAGTACCGGACTAGCCGACAATGAGCAGTTCTTC,CASSTGLADNEQFF
TRBD2,TRBV9,-,TRBJ2-1,TGTGCCAGCAGCGTAGCCCCCCGGGGGGGCCACAATGAGCAGTTCTTC,CASSVAPRGGHNEQFF
TRBD1,TRBV15,-,TRBJ2-1,TGTGCCACCAGCAGGGACAGGGACCCTGTCAATGAGCAGTTCTTC,CATSRDRDPVNEQFF
-,TRBV9,-,TRBJ1-1,TGTGCCAGCAGCCCACACCATGGGGGGCCCACTGAAGCTTTCTTT,CASSPHHGGPTEAFF
-,TRBV6-6,-,TRBJ2-2,TGTGCCAGCAGTCGCACAGGCACCGGGGAGCTGTTTTTT,CASSRTGTGELFF
-,TRBV13,-,TRBJ2-5,TGTGCCAGCAGCTTAGAGGCGGGCCAAGAGACCCAGTACTTC,CASSLEAGQETQYF
-,TRBV29-1,-,TRBJ2-2,TGCAGCGTTGGTCCGGTGAACACCGGGGAGCTGTTTTTT,CSVGPVNTGELFF
-,TRBV28,-,TRBJ1-2,TGTGCCAGCAGAGAACTCAGGGGCTACAATGGCTACACCTTC,CASRELRGYNGYTF
-,TRBV19,-,TRBJ2-1,TGTGCCAGTAGTATAGCCCTGGGGGATGAGCAGTTCTTC,CASSIALGDEQFF
TRBD1,TRBV7-2,once,TRBJ1-6,TGTGCCAGCAGCTTGGACAGGGTAGCCTATAATTCACCCCTCCACTTT,CASSLDRVAYNSPLHF
-,TRBV6-1,-,TRBJ2-7,TGTGCCAGCAGTGAACAGGGGCCCCCCTACGAGCAGTACTTC,CASSEQGPPYEQYF
-,TRBV5-1,-,TRBJ2-4,TGCGCCAGCAGCTTACGGGTAGCCGGCAACATTCAGTATTTC,CASSLRVAGNIQYF
-,TRBV7-2,-,TRBJ2-7,TGTGCCAGCAGTTCAGATGTCTCGGCCTACGAGCAGTACTTC,CASSSDVSAYEQYF
TRBD2,TRBV7-9,-,TRBJ2-3,TGTGCCAGCAGCCCGCGTAGCGGGAGTTCTCGCACAGATACGCAGTATTTT,CASSPRSGSSRTDTQYF
TRBD2,TRBV7-9,once,TRBJ2-6,TGTGCCAGCAGCCCGACCCGGCTAGCGGGAGGGGCTGGGGCCAACGTCCTGACTTTC,CASSPTRLAGGAGANVLTF
-,TRBV27,-,TRBJ2-1,TGTGCCAGCAGTTTGGGCCAACCCCCCTACAATGAGCAGTTCTTC,CASSLGQPPYNEQFF
-,TRBV7-6,-,TRBJ1-1,TGTGCCAGCAGCTTAGCCCTACCGGGAAACACTGAAGCTTTCTTT,CASSLALPGNTEAFF